This T cell receptor (beta chain) was found in a study of CD8+ T cells in alopecia areata. Study results and limitations: In lesional scalp, particularly from alopecia totalis/universalis, clonality was higher than in normal scalp. Patients showed less clear TCR sequence sharing than mice, possibly partly because of HLA diversity. Normal skin's resident alphabeta T cells are also sequenced in scalp samples.

About this clone itself: Antigen unknown.

A FACSAria was used to sort CD4+ and CD8+ T cells. These cells came from PBMCs. Extraction and reverse transcription of RNA yielded cDNA as the sequencing template. Measured with immunoSEQ multiplex PCR; TCRdb has only the in-frame clones, and not every one. The top ten hold around 23% of the sample, which has about 110,000 clones, approximately 61% seen once. V lost 0 bases and J lost 6, with 8 bases in between. The CDR3 loop spans 14 amino acids. Germline assignment: CDR1 MGHRA and CDR2 YSYEKL. The sample comprised NKG2D-low CD8+ T cells sorted from blood. V usage is TRBV4-1 and J usage is TRBJ2-2; D is uncertain. This clonotype originated in a human donor with alopecia areata. CDR3 DNA: TGCGCCAGCAGCCAAGAGCAGTCCGCCGGGGAGCTGTTTTTT. It is translated as CASSQEQSAGELFF.